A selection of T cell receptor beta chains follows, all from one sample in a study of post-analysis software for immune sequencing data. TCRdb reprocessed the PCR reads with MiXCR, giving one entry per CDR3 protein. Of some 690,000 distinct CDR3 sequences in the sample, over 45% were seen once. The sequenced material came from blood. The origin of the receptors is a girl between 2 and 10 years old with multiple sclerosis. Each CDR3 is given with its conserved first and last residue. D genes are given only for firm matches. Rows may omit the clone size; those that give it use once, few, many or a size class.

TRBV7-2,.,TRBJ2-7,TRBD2,CASSLGGGVGFYEQYF,TGTGCCAGCAGCTTAGGGGGGGGAGTTGGGTTCTACGAGCAGTACTTC
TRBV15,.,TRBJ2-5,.,CATSRDRPGLQETQYF,TGTGCCACCAGCAGAGATCGGCCCGGGCTCCAGGAGACCCAGTACTTC
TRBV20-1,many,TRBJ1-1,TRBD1,CSARVEDRHTEAFF,TGCAGTGCTAGAGTTGAGGACAGGCACACTGAAGCTTTCTTT
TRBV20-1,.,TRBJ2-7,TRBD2,CSASILAGSYEQYF,TGCAGTGCTAGTATTCTAGCGGGATCCTACGAGCAGTACTTC
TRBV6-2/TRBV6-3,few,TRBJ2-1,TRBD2,CASSPTGTSGFNEQFF,TGTGCCAGCAGCCCTACCGGGACTAGCGGGTTCAATGAGCAGTTCTTC
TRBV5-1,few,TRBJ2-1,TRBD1,CASSFKRQGAYNEQFF,TGCGCCAGCAGCTTTAAAAGACAGGGAGCCTACAATGAGCAGTTCTTC
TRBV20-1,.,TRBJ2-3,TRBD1,CSARDGTGSDTQYF,TGCAGTGCTAGAGACGGGACAGGGTCAGATACGCAGTATTTT
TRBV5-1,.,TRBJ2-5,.,CASSEGQVGGQETQYF,TGCGCCAGCAGCGAAGGACAGGTTGGGGGGCAAGAGACCCAGTACTTC
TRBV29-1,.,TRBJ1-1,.,CSVEDNGIGGRVEAFF,TGCAGCGTTGAAGATAACGGTATTGGGGGGCGCGTAGAAGCTTTCTTT
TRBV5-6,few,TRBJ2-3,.,CASSFMIAASTDTQYF,TGTGCCAGCAGCTTTATGATAGCGGCTAGCACAGATACGCAGTATTTT
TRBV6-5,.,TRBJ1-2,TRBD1,CASSYLTGGGGYTF,TGTGCCAGCAGTTACTTGACAGGGGGAGGAGGCTACACCTTC
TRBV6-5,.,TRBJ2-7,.,CASSYSSRGEQYF,TGTGCCAGCAGTTACTCGTCAAGGGGCGAGCAGTACTTC
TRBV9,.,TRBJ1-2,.,CASRDPATADYGYTF,TGTGCCAGCAGAGACCCGGCCACCGCCGACTATGGCTACACCTTC
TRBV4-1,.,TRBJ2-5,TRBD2,CASSQIPGLAVYGWEETQYF,TGCGCCAGCAGCCAAATTCCAGGACTAGCGGTTTACGGCTGGGAAGAGACCCAGTACTTC
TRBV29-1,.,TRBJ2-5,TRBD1,CSGTLGTAQETQYF,TGCAGCGGGACCTTGGGGACAGCGCAAGAGACCCAGTACTTC
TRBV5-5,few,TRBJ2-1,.,CASSLGFRGFSRPFYDEQFF,TGTGCCAGCAGCTTGGGCTTCAGGGGTTTCTCCCGTCCGTTTTACGATGAGCAGTTCTTC